The 27 T cell receptor beta chains below come from one sample, sequenced in a study of tumor-infiltrating lymphocytes in oesophageal squamous cell carcinoma. One entry per CDR3 protein results from TCRdb running MiXCR on the PCR reads. Here the sample spans about 25,000 distinct CDR3 sequences, 38% being singletons. Sequenced input: esophageal tumor tissue. These receptor sequences come from a male donor with esophageal squamous cell carcinoma.

Turning to this clonotype: Because it lacks the conserved phenylalanine or tryptophan at the end, this CDR3 is likely a read error. Because the CDR3's place on the DNA is in doubt, the DNA is left out and the CDR3 is given as listed by TCRdb. J is TRBJ2-4 and V is TRBV28; the listed D gene, TRBD2, was not tested against the DNA. Looked up from germline, CDR1 is MDHEN and CDR2 is SYDVKM. Ends included, the CDR3 has 18 residues. CDR3 protein: CASTQLAGASTDTQYFGP.

The chain has TRBV7-3 and TRBJ2-1; 7 positions match TRBD2. The J call is in doubt because the DNA end fits TRBJ2-7 better. This CDR3 contains 12 residues. Germline V gene lookup returns CDR1 SGHTA and CDR2 FQGTGA. CDR3 amino acids: CASSPPGGVQYF. For the CDR3, the DNA is TGTGCCAGCAGCCCCCCTGGGGGGGTGCAGTACTTC.

This clonotype has ten or more counts. The chain combines TRBV6-1 with TRBJ1-2; D perhaps matches TRBD1 (5 bases). The CDR3 runs 15 residues. Germline CDR1 and CDR2: MNHNS and SASEGT. V was trimmed by 8 bases and J by 8 bases, leaving 24 bases between them. CDR3 coding DNA: TGTGCCAGCGCCCTTCCCGGCAGGGTAGTTGAAGGCTACACCTTC. Translated, it gives CASALPGRVVEGYTF.

The chain has TRBV5-1 and TRBJ2-7; no clear D. V lost 3 bases and J lost 7, with 23 bases in between. Germline assignment: CDR1 SGHRS and CDR2 YFSETQ. The CDR3 covers 16 residues. The CDR3 DNA sequence: TGCGCCAGCAGCTCCCTGCCCCTGGGGTCCTACAATGAGCAGTACTTC. Translating it yields CASSSLPLGSYNEQYF.

In its sample, this clonotype is medium-sized. CDR3 amino acids: CASSLVSGGGTDTQYF. CDR3 sequence (DNA): TGTGCCAGCAGCTTAGTCAGCGGGGGGGGCACAGATACGCAGTATTTT. The chain recombines TRBV7-6 with TRBJ2-3; TRBD2 agrees at 10 bases. There are 16 residues in the CDR3. The V gene end was trimmed by 1 base and the J gene end by 1 base; junction bases not matched to a gene: 2. Germline V gene data show CDR1 as SGHVS and CDR2 as FNYEAQ.

The gene calls are TRBV12-3 or TRBV12-4 and TRBJ2-5; no definite D call. The CDR3 runs 13 residues. V was clipped by 3 bases and J by 11 bases, with 16 bases between them. The CDR3 here is CASSFTSYNEQYF. The DNA of the CDR3 is TGTGCCAGCAGTTTCACAAGCTACAATGAACAGTACTTC.

Comments on this clonotype: An end of the junction does not agree with germline; a read error may underlie this. The genes are TRBV27 and TRBJ1-6; D may be TRBD1 (5 bases). This CDR3 spans 15 amino acids. Germline V CDR1 and CDR2: MNHEY, SMNVEV (reference sequence). As DNA, the CDR3 is TGTGCCAGCAGTTTACCGGGACTAGTAGGCAATGAGCAGTACTTT. The encoded protein is CASSLPGLVGNEQYF.

This clonotype was detected a few times. The CDR3 loop reads CASMRFLGETQYF. DNA for the CDR3: TGTGCCAGCATGCGGTTCTTAGGAGAGACCCAGTACTTC. The rearrangement joins TRBV12-3 or TRBV12-4 to TRBJ2-5; no definite D call. V was pared by 7 bases and J by 4 bases, with 13 bases between. CDR3 size: 13 residues.

The chain recombines TRBV7-2 with TRBJ1-1, with 9 bases aligning to TRBD1. V dropped 8 bases and J dropped 12; count of bases not matched to a gene: 10. The germline V gene encodes CDR1 SGHTA and CDR2 FQGNSA. The CDR3 runs 12 residues. The CDR3 reads CASPRDREVTFF. The CDR3 nucleotides are TGTGCCAGCCCCCGGGACAGGGAGGTAACTTTCTTT.

This clonotype came up many times. The chain links TRBV5-8 to TRBJ2-1, with D hard to call. CDR3 size: 15 residues. Between the trimmed V and J ends, which lost 3 bases and 6 bases, there was a span of 16 bases. CDR1 and CDR2 (germline): SGHTS, YDEGEE. The CDR3 coding sequence is TGTGCCAGCAGCTCTGGACCCCTCCTCGGCAATGAGCAGTTCTTC. Its translation is CASSSGPLLGNEQFF.

This clonotype is termed medium-sized. The chain uses TRBV7-6 and TRBJ2-3, with 7 bases aligning to TRBD2. The CDR3 contains 15 residues. Germline CDR1 is SGHVS and CDR2 is FNYEAQ. The V and J ends lost 0 bases and 5 bases, in that order; junction bases with no gene match: 5. The CDR3 region has the DNA TGTGCCAGCAGCTTAGCGGGGACTACCCTAGATACGCAGTATTTT. Amino acids: CASSLAGTTLDTQYF.

This clonotype appeared a single time. V usage is TRBV27 and J usage is TRBJ2-1; D is undetermined. The end of the DNA aligns better with TRBJ2-3, so the J call may be wrong. The CDR3 totals 14 residues. Per germline, CDR1 MNHEY and CDR2 SMNVEV (reference sequence). The CDR3 sequence is CASSLSSQSYEQYF. The CDR3 bases are TGTGCCAGCAGTTTATCGAGCCAGAGCTACGAGCAGTATTTT.

This chain links TRBV10-1 with TRBJ2-3; perhaps TRBD1 as D (6 bases). The end of the DNA aligns better with TRBJ2-5, so the J call may be wrong. Germline V gene sequence: CDR1 WNHNN, CDR2 SYGVQD (reference sequence). This CDR3 comprises 17 residues. CDR3 region: CASSGELRQVASKTQYF. The CDR3 DNA follows: TGCGCCAGCAGTGGGGAATTGCGACAGGTAGCGTCGAAGACCCAGTACTTC.

This clonotype was recorded many times. This is likely a read error, given that the CDR3 carries no conserved phenylalanine or tryptophan at its end. It is unclear where the CDR3 begins or ends on the DNA, so no DNA is shown, and the CDR3 is as TCRdb lists it. CDR3 residues: CASSEAGAP. The rearrangement uses TRBV6-1 and TRBJ2-6; the table's D call of TRBD1 was not tested on the DNA. The CDR3 extends over 9 residues, inclusive of both ends. Germline V gene data show CDR1 as MNHNS and CDR2 as SASEGT.

This clonotype has more than one count but fewer than ten. The gene calls are TRBV5-6 and TRBJ2-3; 8 bases fit TRBD1. Near its end, the DNA agrees better with TRBJ2-7, so the J call may be wrong. The CDR3 sequence is 11 residues long. Germline CDR1 SGHDT, CDR2 YYEEEE. CDR3 loop: CASNRGYEQYF. The CDR3 coding sequence is TGTGCCAGCAACAGGGGGTACGAGCAGTACTTC.

This clonotype was observed at least ten times. This chain uses TRBV5-6 with TRBJ2-1; 9 nucleotides agree with TRBD1. The J call may be wrong; the DNA end is better matched by TRBJ2-7. The CDR3 contains 15 residues. Germline lookup yields CDR1 SGHDT and CDR2 YYEEEE. The CDR3 loop reads CASSFTGTGSYEQYF. The CDR3 DNA sequence: TGTGCCAGCAGCTTTACCGGGACAGGGTCCTACGAGCAGTACTTC.

V is TRBV6-6 and J is TRBJ2-1, with a possible D match to TRBD1 (6 bases). Trimming removed 0 bases from V and 0 bases from J, with 9 bases in between. Germline CDR1 and CDR2: MNHNY and SVGAGI (reference sequence). This CDR3 contains 16 residues. This chain's CDR3 is CASSYSPGVSYNEQFF. DNA of the CDR3: TGTGCCAGCAGTTACTCCCCAGGGGTCTCCTACAATGAGCAGTTCTTC.

This clonotype was picked up many times. A much larger clone sits a single nucleotide away, making a read error possible. The chain's CDR3 is CASSLVTSPYNEQYF. The CDR3, as DNA: TGTGCCAGCAGCTTAGTGACTAGTCCCTACAATGAGCAGTACTTC. The rearrangement uses TRBV7-8 and TRBJ2-5, with D possibly matching TRBD2 (6 bases). The germline V gene encodes CDR1 SGHVS and CDR2 FQNEAQ. The CDR3 spans 15 residues. V lost 1 base, J lost 11 bases, and 20 bases lay in between. The complete variable domain, with remaining parts taken from reference TRBV7-8 and TRBJ2-5, reads GAGVSQSPRYKVAKRGQDVALRCDPISGHVSLFWYQQALGQGPEFLTYFQNEAQLDKSGLPSDRFFAERPEGSVSTLKIQRTQQEDSAVYLCASSLVTSPYNEQYFGPGTRLLVL.

To note about this clonotype: The conserved phenylalanine or tryptophan is not found at the CDR3 terminus, so this likely reflects a read error. The limits of the CDR3 on the DNA are not certain, so only TCRdb's listed CDR3 is given. The rearrangement links TRBV7-3 to TRBJ2-3; TRBD1 is the table's D call and was not checked against the DNA. The CDR3 spans 16 amino acids, including both terminal residues. Germline V lookup: CDR1 SGHTA, CDR2 FQGTGA. The chain's CDR3 is CASSLGPGGNEQFFGP.

This clonotype was recorded many times. The chain combines TRBV10-3 with TRBJ1-5, with D unclear. CDR3 size: 13 residues. The V and J ends lost 2 bases and 2 bases respectively, with 4 bases between them. Per the germline V gene, CDR1 is ENHRY and CDR2 is SYGVKD. The CDR3: CAISEDGNQPQHF. CDR3 bases: TGTGCCATCAGTGAGGACGGCAATCAGCCCCAGCATTTT.

This clonotype was seen many times. The rearrangement joins TRBV18 to TRBJ2-5, with TRBD2 matching 11 bases. Unmatched junction bases numbered 5, after V lost 0 bases and J lost 5 bases. The CDR3 sequence is 16 residues long. From germline, CDR1 is KGHSH and CDR2 LQKENI. CDR3 sequence: CASSPPALAGGETQYF. The CDR3 nucleotides read TGTGCCAGCTCACCACCGGCTTTAGCGGGAGGGGAGACCCAGTACTTC.

This clonotype is categorized as medium-sized. The chain links TRBV12-3 or TRBV12-4 to TRBJ2-1; 9 nucleotides align to TRBD2. Losses at the gene ends were 2 bases for V and 8 bases for J; bases not matched to a gene: 7. This CDR3 is built from 15 residues. The DNA for the CDR3 is TGTGCCAGCAGTTTATCGAGCGGGGGGTACGATGAGCAGTTCTTC. Amino acids: CASSLSSGGYDEQFF.

In regard to this clonotype: Germline is not matched at one junction end, which may reflect a read error. The rearrangement links TRBV14 to TRBJ2-4, with D perhaps matching TRBD2 (5 bases). This CDR3 comprises 11 residues. CDR1 and CDR2 (germline): SGHDN, FVKESK. The CDR3 coding sequence is TGTGCCAGCAGCCTAGGCTACGAGCGGTTCTTC. This gives the protein CASSLGYERFF.

This clonotype was counted ten times or more. Just one base apart from a much larger clone, this may be a read error. The V call is TRBV6-1, the J call TRBJ2-5; D unclear. The length of the CDR3 is 11 residues. Germline lookup yields CDR1 MNHNS and CDR2 SASEGT. V was shortened by 8 bases and J by 11 bases, with 15 bases between the two germline ends. CDR3 sequence (DNA): TGTGCCAGCCGACGTTACAATGAGCAGTACTTC. Translation: CASRRYNEQYF.

This rearrangement joins TRBV5-1 to TRBJ1-5; no firm D call. This CDR3 is built from 15 residues. V lost 4 bases to trimming and J lost 0 bases, with 11 bases between them. Germline loops: CDR1 SGHRS, CDR2 YFSETQ. CDR3 residues: CASSPTPYSNQPQHF. The CDR3 DNA follows: TGCGCCAGCAGCCCGACACCTTATAGCAATCAGCCCCAGCATTTT.

This clonotype is medium-sized by share. The chain uses TRBV28 and TRBJ2-5, with D maybe TRBD1 (6 bases). Trimming left V 6 bases short and J 0 bases short, with 11 bases between. Germline V gene lookup returns CDR1 MDHEN and CDR2 SYDVKM. CDR3 size: 14 residues. The CDR3 nucleotides read TGTGCCAGCAGAGAGACAGGTCACCAAGAGACCCAGTACTTC. This gives the protein CASRETGHQETQYF.

This rearrangement joins TRBV7-9 to TRBJ2-4; 11 bases line up with TRBD2. CDR1 and CDR2 (germline): SEHNR, FQNEAQ (reference sequence). The CDR3 consists of 16 residues. Trimming removed 0 bases from V and 15 bases from J; junction bases left unmatched: 13. The CDR3 sequence: CASSLATSGNTGELYF. The CDR3 DNA is TGTGCCAGCAGCTTAGCGACTAGCGGGAACACCGGGGAGCTGTACTTC.